This T cell receptor (beta chain) was sequenced for a study of cytomegalovirus exposure and HLA in healthy donors. Study-level background: The study placed approximately 81% of its 350 to 450 genotyped donors in the Caucasian-associated ancestry cluster. General observations from the study: TCR sequences were mostly rare, though some public TCRs occurred in many donors. It was reported in a later analysis that an Asian-associated ancestry cluster showed fewer N-insertions than the approximately 670-donor mean. Beyond CMV serostatus, there was no information to go on about immune exposure.

Trimming stripped 1 base from V and 2 bases from J, with 13 bases between. Germline V lookup: CDR1 LNHNV, CDR2 YYDKDF (reference sequence). This CDR3 is built from 16 residues. PCR used 60 Vbeta primers and 13 Jbeta primers. TCRdb's table, derived via immunoSEQ multiplex PCR, lists solely in-frame clones and lacks some. This table has 200,000 to 250,000 clones, around nine tenths appearing once. Remarks on this clone: The target antigen is unknown.

This chain joins TRBV15 and TRBJ2-3; D perhaps matches TRBD1 (6 bases). Sequencing was performed on PBMCs. This receptor was obtained from a woman younger than 30 in good health and CMV-seronegative. The CDR3 protein is CATSRGEGVATDTQYF. For the CDR3, the DNA is TGTGCCACCAGCAGAGGAGAGGGGGTGGCCACAGATACGCAGTATTTT.